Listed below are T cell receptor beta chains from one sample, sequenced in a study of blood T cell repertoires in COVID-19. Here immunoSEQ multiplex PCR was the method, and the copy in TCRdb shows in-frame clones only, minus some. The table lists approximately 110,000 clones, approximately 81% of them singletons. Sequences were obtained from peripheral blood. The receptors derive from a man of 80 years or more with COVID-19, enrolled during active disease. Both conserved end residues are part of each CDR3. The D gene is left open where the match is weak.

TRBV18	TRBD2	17	CASSPPGSLAGEAEQYF
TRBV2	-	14	CASSDRGMFYGYTF
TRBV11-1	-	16	CASSLAGASEYNEQFF
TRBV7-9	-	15	CASREGRRRTDTQYF
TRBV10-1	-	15	CASSESKGAYNEQFF
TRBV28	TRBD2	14	CASSLLAGSGEQFF
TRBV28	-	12	CASSPGGRKLFF
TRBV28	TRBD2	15	CASSWGLLSTDTQYF
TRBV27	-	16	CASRRGGGRNNSPLHF
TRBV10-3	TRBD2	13	CAISGLAEYEQYF
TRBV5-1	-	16	CASSLGGQNSYNEQFF
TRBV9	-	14	CASSGTGNNSPLHF
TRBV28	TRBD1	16	CASSPSGQGAYNEQFF
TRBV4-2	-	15	CASSQTGASLYTQYF
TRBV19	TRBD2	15	CASRLAGGPSDTQYF
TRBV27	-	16	CASSPPPGGGNTEAFF
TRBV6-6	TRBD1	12	CASSHRGTEAFF
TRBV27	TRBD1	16	CASSHNRGRAISPLHF
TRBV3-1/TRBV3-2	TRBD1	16	CASSQAQGQGNYGYTF
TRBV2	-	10	CASSAKTQYF
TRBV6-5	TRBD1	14	CASRSGTGLEKLFF
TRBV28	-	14	CASSSAGADYGYTF
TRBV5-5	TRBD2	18	CASSLQLAGGPSSYEQYF
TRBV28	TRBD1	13	CASSPGQRNTIYF
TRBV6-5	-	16	CASSYSVTGANNEQFF
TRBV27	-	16	CASSSYQGMRDTEAFF
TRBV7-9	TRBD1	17	CASSSPYGTGRGGELFF